The present TCR beta chain was sequenced within a study of shared clonotypes between healthy human individuals. Study conclusions and caveats: It was the non-shared clonotypes that had lower generation probabilities than clonotypes shared by all four donors. Enrolling few donors narrowed the genetic and exposure-history diversity that was represented.

Naive CD8 cells lacked CD45RO, underwent positive selection for CCR7 and left out terminally differentiated effector memory CD45RA+ cells. The V gene's germline CDR1 is MNHNY and CDR2 SVGAGI (reference sequence). This CDR3 comprises 15 residues. The junction had 11 bases not matched to a gene; V was cut back by 4 bases and J by 10 bases. The sorted-subset replicate PCRs were given about 200 ng DNA, which is 30,000 to 35,000 T cell genomes. Produced via immunoSEQ multiplex PCR; TCRdb's table is partial and in-frame only. The data show about 2 million clones, approximately 94% seen once. For this clone: Its antigen remains unknown.

The origin of this receptor is a young man in good health. V gene TRBV6-6 combines with J gene TRBJ2-1; TRBD2 matches at 9 bases. The sequenced sample was naive CD8+ T cells sorted from blood. CDR3: CASSWGGGVFNEQFF. Here the CDR3 DNA reads TGTGCCAGCAGTTGGGGCGGGGGGGTTTTCAACGAGCAGTTCTTC.